The 14 T cell receptor beta chains below were found in one sample sequenced in a study of blood T cell repertoires in COVID-19. Profiling relied on immunoSEQ multiplex PCR, and the TCRdb table lists in-frame clones only, not all of them. Here the sample spans 70,000 or so clones, roughly 85% being singletons. Material: peripheral blood. The source of these receptors is an elderly man with acute or convalescent COVID-19.

The chain recombines TRBV3-1 (or the pseudogene TRBV3-2) with TRBJ2-4; TRBD1 might be the D (6 bases). The CDR3 runs to 16 residues. Deletions cut 4 bases from V and 1 base from J, with 14 bases between. CDR1 is LGHDT, CDR2 YNNKEL, per germline (reference sequence). CDR3 loop: CASSLTGRGAKNIQYF. CDR3 bases: TGTGCCAGCAGCCTCACAGGGAGAGGTGCCAAAAACATTCAGTACTTC.

In its sample, this clone was seen once. The chain links TRBV6-2 or TRBV6-3 to TRBJ2-4; 10 nucleotides align to TRBD2. This CDR3 contains 19 residues. Germline V gene lookup returns CDR1 MNHEY and CDR2 SVGEGT. The ends lost 2 bases at V and 0 bases at J; junction bases unmatched: 10. CDR3: CASSYESPLAGLAKNIQYF. As DNA, the CDR3 is TGTGCCAGCAGTTACGAATCCCCACTAGCGGGGTTAGCCAAAAACATTCAGTACTTC.

This clone was seen a few times. This sequence joins TRBV20-1 and TRBJ2-7; unclear D gene. V lost 6 bases and J lost 4, with 10 bases in between. The CDR3 sequence is 11 residues long. Germline CDR1 is DFQATT and CDR2 is SNEGSKA (reference sequence). The chain's CDR3 is CSAPKRYEQYF. As DNA, the CDR3 is TGCAGTGCCCCCAAGAGGTACGAGCAGTACTTC.

This clone was seen only once. This sequence joins TRBV7-2 and TRBJ1-1; a possible D gene is TRBD1 (5 bases). V lost 1 base to trimming and J lost 0 bases, with 9 bases between them. CDR1 is SGHTA, CDR2 FQGNSA, per germline. This CDR3 has 15 amino acids. CDR3 sequence (DNA): TGTGCCAGCAGCTTAGAATGGGGCTTGAACACTGAAGCTTTCTTT. Encoded protein: CASSLEWGLNTEAFF. The entire variable domain, with the rest obtained from reference TRBV7-2 and TRBJ1-1, is as follows: GAGVSQSPSNKVTEKGKDVELRCDPISGHTALYWYRQSLGQGLEFLIYFQGNSAPDKSGLPSDRFSAERTGGSVSTLTIQRTQQEDSAVYLCASSLEWGLNTEAFFGQGTRLTVV.

The chain employs TRBV6-5 and TRBJ1-1, with 10 bases fitting TRBD1. The germline V gene has CDR1 MNHEY and CDR2 SVGAGI. After removal of 5 bases from V and 3 bases from J, the junction contained 3 bases not matched to a gene. CDR3 length: 14 residues. The CDR3 DNA reads as TGTGCCAGCAGTCGACAGGGGGCGTACACTGAAGCTTTCTTT. Protein: CASSRQGAYTEAFF.

This rearrangement joins TRBV27 to TRBJ1-2; a possible D gene is TRBD1 (6 bases). Trimming removed 3 bases from V and 4 bases from J, with 9 bases in between. CDR1 MNHEY and CDR2 SMNVEV come from the germline V gene (reference sequence). CDR3 size: 13 residues. The CDR3 spells CASSFGGAYGYTF. In DNA, the CDR3 is TGTGCCAGCAGTTTCGGGGGGGCCTATGGCTACACCTTC.

This chain joins TRBV7-8 and TRBJ1-1; D is uncertain. CDR3 length: 13 residues. The ends were cut back, 8 bases at V and 0 bases at J, with 10 bases in the middle. CDR1 and CDR2 from the germline V gene are SGHVS and FQNEAQ. The CDR3 sequence is CASVREMNTEAFF. CDR3 DNA: TGTGCCAGCGTAAGGGAGATGAACACTGAAGCTTTCTTT.

V is TRBV27 and J is TRBJ1-4, with a weak D call TRBD1 (5 bases). The CDR3 runs to 15 residues. The germline gives CDR1 MNHEY, CDR2 SMNVEV (reference sequence). The V and J ends lost 2 bases and 5 bases respectively, with 12 bases between them. The CDR3 region is CASSLGRGSNEKLFF. DNA for the CDR3: TGTGCCAGCAGTTTAGGGAGGGGCAGCAATGAAAAACTGTTTTTT. Supplemented by reference TRBV27 and TRBJ1-4, the full variable domain reads EAQVTQNPRYLITVTGKKLTVTCSQNMNHEYMSWYRQDPGLGLRQIYYSMNVEVTDKGDVPEGYKVSRKEKRNFPLILESPSPNQTSLYFCASSLGRGSNEKLFFGSGTQLSVL.

This chain uses TRBV2 with TRBJ2-7; 7 bases align to TRBD1. Trimming at V came to 9 bases and at J to 1 base, leaving 6 bases not matched to a gene. Germline V gene sequence: CDR1 SNHLY, CDR2 FYNNEI. The CDR3 is 13 amino acids. The CDR3 spells CASKETGSYEQYF. The DNA for the CDR3 is TGTGCCAGTAAAGAGACAGGGTCCTACGAGCAGTACTTC.

This chain joins TRBV11-3 and TRBJ1-1; D perhaps matches TRBD1 (5 bases). The germline CDR1 and CDR2 sequences are SGHNT and YENEEA. V was clipped by 5 bases and J by 1 base, with 14 bases between them. This CDR3 region has 15 residues. CDR3 sequence reads: CASSGPQGGNTEAFF. DNA for the CDR3: TGTGCCAGCAGCGGCCCCCAGGGAGGGAACACTGAAGCTTTCTTT.

This chain uses TRBV7-9 with TRBJ2-5; TRBD1 matches 8 bases. J gave up 4 bases and V 5 bases, and 6 bases lay outside the gene matches. Looked up from germline, CDR1 is SEHNR and CDR2 is FQNEAQ (reference sequence). The CDR3 has 14 amino acids. CDR3 amino acids: CASSARQGRETQYF. CDR3 nucleotides: TGTGCCAGCAGCGCAAGACAGGGGAGAGAGACCCAGTACTTC.

The chain links TRBV21-1 to TRBJ1-5; the listed D gene, TRBD1, was not tested against the DNA. TRBV21-1 is a pseudogene. This CDR3 is built from 18 residues. The CDR3 nucleotides read TGTGCCAGCAGCAAAGTTAAGGGATCTCAGGGGGTGCGTCAGCCCCAGCATTTT. Its translation: CASSKVKGSQGVRQPQHF.

Only a few counts were recorded for this clone. The chain has TRBV14 and TRBJ1-1, with TRBD1 matching over 7 bases. Unmatched junction bases numbered 3, after V lost 6 bases and J lost 2 bases. Germline loops: CDR1 SGHDN, CDR2 FVKESK. The CDR3 contains 13 residues. CDR3 bases: TGTGCCAGCAGTTGGACAGGAAACACTGAAGCTTTCTTT. This gives the protein CASSWTGNTEAFF.

The chain couples TRBV30 to TRBJ2-5; D is perhaps TRBD2 (5 bases). The germline V and J ends were trimmed by 5 bases and 5 bases, with 12 bases remaining between them. Germline V lookup: CDR1 GTSNPN, CDR2 SVGIG (reference sequence). This CDR3 is built from 12 residues. CDR3 bases: TGTGCCTGGGGGCGCGGGCGGGAGACCCAGTACTTC. Protein sequence: CAWGRGRETQYF.